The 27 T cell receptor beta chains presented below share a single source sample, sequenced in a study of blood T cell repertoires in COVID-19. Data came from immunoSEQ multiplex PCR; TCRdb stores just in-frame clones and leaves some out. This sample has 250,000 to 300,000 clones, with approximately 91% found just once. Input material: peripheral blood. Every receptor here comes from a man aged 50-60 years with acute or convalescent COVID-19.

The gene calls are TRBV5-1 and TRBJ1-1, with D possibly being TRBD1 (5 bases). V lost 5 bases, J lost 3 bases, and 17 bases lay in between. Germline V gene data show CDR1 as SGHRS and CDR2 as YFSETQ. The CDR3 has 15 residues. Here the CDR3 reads CASRNLLGGDTEAFF. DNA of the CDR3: TGCGCCAGCAGGAATCTACTCGGAGGGGACACTGAAGCTTTCTTT.

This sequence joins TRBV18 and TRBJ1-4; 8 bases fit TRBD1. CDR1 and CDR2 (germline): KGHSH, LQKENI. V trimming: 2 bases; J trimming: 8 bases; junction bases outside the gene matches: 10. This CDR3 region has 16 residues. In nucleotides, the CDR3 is TGTGCCAGCTCACCAACCCGAGGACAGGGTGAAGAAAAACTGTTTTTT. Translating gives CASSPTRGQGEEKLFF.

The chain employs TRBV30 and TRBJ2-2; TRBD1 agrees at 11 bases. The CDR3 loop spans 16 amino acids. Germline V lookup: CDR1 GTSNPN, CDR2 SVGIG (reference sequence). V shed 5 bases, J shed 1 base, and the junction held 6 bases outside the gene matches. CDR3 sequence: CAWGQGAAGNTGELFF. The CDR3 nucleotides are TGTGCCTGGGGACAGGGGGCCGCGGGGAACACCGGGGAGCTGTTTTTT.

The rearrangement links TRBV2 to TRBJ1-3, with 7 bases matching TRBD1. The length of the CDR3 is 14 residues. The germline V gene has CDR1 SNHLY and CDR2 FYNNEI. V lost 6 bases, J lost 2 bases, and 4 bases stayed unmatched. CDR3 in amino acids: CASSRGDPGNTIYF. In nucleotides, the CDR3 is TGTGCCAGCAGCAGGGGGGATCCTGGAAACACCATATATTTT.

DNA of the CDR3: TGTGCCAGCAAGGCAGTCAGGGCTTTCTTT. This gives the protein CASKAVRAFF. The chain employs TRBV2 and TRBJ1-1, with no clear D. With 7 bases removed from V and 11 bases from J, the gap between germline ends came to 11 bases. Germline V gene lookup returns CDR1 SNHLY and CDR2 FYNNEI. The CDR3 contains 10 residues.

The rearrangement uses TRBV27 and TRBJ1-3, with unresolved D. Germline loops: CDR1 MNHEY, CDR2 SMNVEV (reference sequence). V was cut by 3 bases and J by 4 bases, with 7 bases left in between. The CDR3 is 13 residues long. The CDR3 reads CASSFRRGNTIYF. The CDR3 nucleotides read TGTGCCAGCAGTTTCAGGAGGGGAAACACCATATATTTT.

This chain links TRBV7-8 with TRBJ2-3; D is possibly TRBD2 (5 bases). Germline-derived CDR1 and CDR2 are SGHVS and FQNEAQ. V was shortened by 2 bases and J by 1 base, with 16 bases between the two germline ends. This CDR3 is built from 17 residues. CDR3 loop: CASSLNGGFSGTDTQYF. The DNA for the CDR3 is TGTGCCAGCAGCTTAAACGGCGGGTTTAGTGGCACAGATACGCAGTATTTT.

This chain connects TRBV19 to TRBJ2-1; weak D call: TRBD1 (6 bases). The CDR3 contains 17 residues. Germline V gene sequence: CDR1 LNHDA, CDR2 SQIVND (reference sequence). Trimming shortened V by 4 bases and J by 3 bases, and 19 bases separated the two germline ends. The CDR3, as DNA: TGTGCCAGTAGTAATGCCCGTTGGGACACCTACTACAATGAGCAGTTCTTC. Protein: CASSNARWDTYYNEQFF.

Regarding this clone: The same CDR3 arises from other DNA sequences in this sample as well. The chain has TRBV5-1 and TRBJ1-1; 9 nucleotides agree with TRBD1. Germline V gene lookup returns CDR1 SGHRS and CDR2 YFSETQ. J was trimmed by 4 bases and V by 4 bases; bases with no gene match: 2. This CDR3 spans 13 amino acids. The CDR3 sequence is CASSPDRGTEAFF. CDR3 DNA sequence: TGCGCCAGCAGCCCGGACAGGGGCACTGAAGCTTTCTTT.

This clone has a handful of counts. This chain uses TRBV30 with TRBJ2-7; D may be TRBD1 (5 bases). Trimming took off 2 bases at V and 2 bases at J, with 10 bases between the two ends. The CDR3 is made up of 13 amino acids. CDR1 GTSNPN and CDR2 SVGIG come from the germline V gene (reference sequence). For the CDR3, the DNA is TGTGCCTGGAGTCTCGACAGTACCTACGAGCAGTACTTC. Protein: CAWSLDSTYEQYF.

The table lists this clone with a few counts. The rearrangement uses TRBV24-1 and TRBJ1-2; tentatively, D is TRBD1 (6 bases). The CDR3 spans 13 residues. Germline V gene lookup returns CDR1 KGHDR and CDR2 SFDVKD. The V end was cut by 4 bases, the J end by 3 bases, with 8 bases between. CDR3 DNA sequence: TGTGCCACCAGTGAGGCAGGGGACTATGGCTACACCTTC. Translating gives CATSEAGDYGYTF.

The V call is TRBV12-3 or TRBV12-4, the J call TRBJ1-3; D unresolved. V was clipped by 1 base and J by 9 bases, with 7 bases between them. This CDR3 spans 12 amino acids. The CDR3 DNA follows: TGTGCCAGCAGTTTAGTCGAGGGCACCATATATTTT. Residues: CASSLVEGTIYF.

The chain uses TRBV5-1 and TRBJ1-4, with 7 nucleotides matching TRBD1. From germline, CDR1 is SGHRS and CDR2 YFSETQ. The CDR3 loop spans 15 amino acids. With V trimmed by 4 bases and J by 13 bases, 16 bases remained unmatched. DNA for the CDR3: TGCGCCAGCAGCATTGAGGGGGCCAGGTCTGGTATACTGTTTTTT. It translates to CASSIEGARSGILFF.

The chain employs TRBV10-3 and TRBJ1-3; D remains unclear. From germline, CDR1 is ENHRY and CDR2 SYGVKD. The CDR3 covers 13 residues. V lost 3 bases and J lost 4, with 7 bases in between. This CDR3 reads CAISDYAGNTIYF. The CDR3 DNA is TGTGCCATCAGTGATTATGCGGGAAACACCATATATTTT.

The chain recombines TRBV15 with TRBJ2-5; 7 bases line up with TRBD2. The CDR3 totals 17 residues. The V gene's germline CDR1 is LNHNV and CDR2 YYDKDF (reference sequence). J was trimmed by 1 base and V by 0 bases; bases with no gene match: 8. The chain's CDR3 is CATSRDRTSLGQETQYF. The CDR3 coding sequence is TGTGCCACCAGCAGAGATCGGACTAGTTTGGGCCAAGAGACCCAGTACTTC.

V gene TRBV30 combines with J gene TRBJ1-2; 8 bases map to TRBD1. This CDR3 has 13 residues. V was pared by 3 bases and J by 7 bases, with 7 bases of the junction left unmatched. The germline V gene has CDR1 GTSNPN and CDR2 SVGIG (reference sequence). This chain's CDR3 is CAWRQQGEAGYTF. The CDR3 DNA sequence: TGTGCCTGGAGGCAACAGGGGGAGGCTGGCTACACCTTC. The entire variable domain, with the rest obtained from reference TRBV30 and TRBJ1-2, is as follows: SQTIHQWPATLVQPVGSPLSLECTVEGTSNPNLYWYRQAAGRGLQLLFYSVGIGQISSEVPQNLSASRPQDRQFILSSKKLLLSDSGFYLCAWRQQGEAGYTFGSGTRLTVV.

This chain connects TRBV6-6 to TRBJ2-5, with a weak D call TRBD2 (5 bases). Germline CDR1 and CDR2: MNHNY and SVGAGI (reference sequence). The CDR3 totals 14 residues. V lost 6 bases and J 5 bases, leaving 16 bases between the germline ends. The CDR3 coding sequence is TGTGCCAGCAGCCCAAGGTCTGGCGGGGAGACCCAGTACTTC. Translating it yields CASSPRSGGETQYF.

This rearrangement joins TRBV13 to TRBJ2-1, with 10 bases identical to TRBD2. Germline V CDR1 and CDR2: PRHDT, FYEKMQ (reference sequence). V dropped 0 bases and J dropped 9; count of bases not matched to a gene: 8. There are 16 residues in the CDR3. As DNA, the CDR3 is TGTGCCAGCAGCTTAGGGTCTAGCGGGGGCGGCTTTGAGCAGTTCTTC. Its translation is CASSLGSSGGGFEQFF.

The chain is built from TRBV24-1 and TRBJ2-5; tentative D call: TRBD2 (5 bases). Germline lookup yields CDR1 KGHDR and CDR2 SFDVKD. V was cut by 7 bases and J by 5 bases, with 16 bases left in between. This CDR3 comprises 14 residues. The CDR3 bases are TGTGCCACCAGCTCAGGCGGGTCTGGCGAGACCCAGTACTTC. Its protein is CATSSGGSGETQYF.

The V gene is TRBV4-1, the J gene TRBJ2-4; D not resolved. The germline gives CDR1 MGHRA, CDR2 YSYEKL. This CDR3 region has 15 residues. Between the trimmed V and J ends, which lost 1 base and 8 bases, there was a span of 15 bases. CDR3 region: CASSQADLASDIQYF. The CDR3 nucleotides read TGCGCCAGCAGCCAAGCCGATCTGGCTAGTGACATTCAGTACTTC.

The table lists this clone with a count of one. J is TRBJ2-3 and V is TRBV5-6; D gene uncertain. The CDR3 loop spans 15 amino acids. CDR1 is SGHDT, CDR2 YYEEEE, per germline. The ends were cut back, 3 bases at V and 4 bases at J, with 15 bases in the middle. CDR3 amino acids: CASSWAIHRPDTQYF. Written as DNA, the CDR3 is TGTGCCAGCAGCTGGGCGATCCATAGGCCAGATACGCAGTATTTT. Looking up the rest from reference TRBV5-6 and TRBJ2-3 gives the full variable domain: DAGVTQSPTHLIKTRGQQVTLRCSPKSGHDTVSWYQQALGQGPQFIFQYYEEEERQRGNFPDRFSGHQFPNYSSELNVNALLLGDSALYLCASSWAIHRPDTQYFGPGTRLTVL.

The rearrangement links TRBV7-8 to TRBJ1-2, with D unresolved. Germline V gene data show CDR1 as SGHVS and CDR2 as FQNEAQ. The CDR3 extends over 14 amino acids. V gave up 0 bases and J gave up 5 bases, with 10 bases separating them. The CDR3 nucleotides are TGTGCCAGCAGCTTAGCGTGGGAGGGTTATGGCTACACCTTC. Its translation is CASSLAWEGYGYTF.

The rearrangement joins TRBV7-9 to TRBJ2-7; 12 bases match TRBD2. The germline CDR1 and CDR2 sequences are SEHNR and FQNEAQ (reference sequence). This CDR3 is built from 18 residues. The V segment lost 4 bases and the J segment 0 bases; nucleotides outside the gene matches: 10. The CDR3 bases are TGTGCCAGCAGCTCGAGACTAGCGGGGGCCCCGAGCTCCTACGAGCAGTACTTC. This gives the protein CASSSRLAGAPSSYEQYF. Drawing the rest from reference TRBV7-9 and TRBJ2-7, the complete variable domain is DTGVSQNPRHKITKRGQNVTFRCDPISEHNRLYWYRQTLGQGPEFLTYFQNEAQLEKSRLLSDRFSAERPKGSFSTLEIQRTEQGDSAMYLCASSSRLAGAPSSYEQYFGPGTRLTVT.

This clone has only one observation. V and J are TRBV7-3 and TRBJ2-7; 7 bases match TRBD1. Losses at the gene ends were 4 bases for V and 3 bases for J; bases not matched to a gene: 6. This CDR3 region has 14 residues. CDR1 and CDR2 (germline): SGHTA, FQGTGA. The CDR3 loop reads CASSSTGIGYEQYF. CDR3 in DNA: TGTGCCAGCAGCTCGACAGGGATCGGCTACGAGCAGTACTTC.

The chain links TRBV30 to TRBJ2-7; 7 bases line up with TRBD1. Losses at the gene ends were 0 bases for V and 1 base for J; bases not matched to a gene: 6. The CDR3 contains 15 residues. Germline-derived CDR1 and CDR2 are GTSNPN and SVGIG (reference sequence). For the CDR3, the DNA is TGTGCCTGGAGTGTTGGAATACAGGGGTCCTACGAGCAGTACTTC. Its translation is CAWSVGIQGSYEQYF.

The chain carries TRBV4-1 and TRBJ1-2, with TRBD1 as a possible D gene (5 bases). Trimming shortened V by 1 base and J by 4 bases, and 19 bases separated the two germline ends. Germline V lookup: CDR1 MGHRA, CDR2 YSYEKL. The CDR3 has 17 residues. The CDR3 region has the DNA TGCGCCAGCAGCCAAGTCCCGAACCCAGGGTCGGGCTATGGCTACACCTTC. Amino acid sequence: CASSQVPNPGSGYGYTF.

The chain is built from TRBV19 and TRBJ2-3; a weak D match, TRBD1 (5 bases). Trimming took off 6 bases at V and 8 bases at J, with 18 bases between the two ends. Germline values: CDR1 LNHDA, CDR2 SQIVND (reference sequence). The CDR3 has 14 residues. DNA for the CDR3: TGTGCCAGTAGCCCTCAGGGTAGCCCCGGTACGCAGTATTTT. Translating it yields CASSPQGSPGTQYF.